This T cell receptor (beta chain) is from a study of human versus mouse CDR3 diversity and MHC coevolution. This CDR3 comprises 15 residues. CDR1 SGDLS and CDR2 YYNGEE come from the germline V gene. V shed 3 bases and J 3 bases; nucleotides not matched to a gene: 5. Clones were read by immunoSEQ multiplex PCR, and TCRdb kept only the in-frame ones, dropping some. The repertoire holds 50,000 to 65,000 clones, with roughly 94% as singletons. V gene TRBV9 combines with J gene TRBJ2-3; 9 bases match TRBD2. Sequenced input: naive CD4+ T cells from blood. Subset denoted: CD45RO-negative CD62L-positive naive CD4 T cells. This sequence was found in a person aged 55 to 70 in good health. The CDR3 reads CASSDSGSRTDTQYF. The CDR3 coding sequence is TGTGCCAGCAGCGATAGCGGGAGTCGGACAGATACGCAGTATTTT.